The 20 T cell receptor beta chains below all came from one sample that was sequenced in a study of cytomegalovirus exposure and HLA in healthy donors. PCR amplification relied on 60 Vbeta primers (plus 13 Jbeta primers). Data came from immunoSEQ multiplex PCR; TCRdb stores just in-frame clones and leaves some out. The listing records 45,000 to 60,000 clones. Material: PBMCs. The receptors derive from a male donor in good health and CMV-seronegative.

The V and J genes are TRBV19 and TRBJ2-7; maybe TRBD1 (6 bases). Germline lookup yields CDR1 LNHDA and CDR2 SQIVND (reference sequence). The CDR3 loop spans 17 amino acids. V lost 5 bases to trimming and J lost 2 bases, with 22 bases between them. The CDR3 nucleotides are TGTGCCAGTAGTCGAGGGGTGGACAGCCAGGTAGCCTACGAGCAGTACTTC. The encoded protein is CASSRGVDSQVAYEQYF.

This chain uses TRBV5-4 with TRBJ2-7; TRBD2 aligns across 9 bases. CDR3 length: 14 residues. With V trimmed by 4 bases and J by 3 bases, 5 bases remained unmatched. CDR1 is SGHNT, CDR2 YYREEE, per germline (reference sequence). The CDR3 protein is CASSGGGEVYEQYF. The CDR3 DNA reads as TGTGCCAGCAGCGGCGGGGGGGAGGTCTACGAGCAGTACTTC.

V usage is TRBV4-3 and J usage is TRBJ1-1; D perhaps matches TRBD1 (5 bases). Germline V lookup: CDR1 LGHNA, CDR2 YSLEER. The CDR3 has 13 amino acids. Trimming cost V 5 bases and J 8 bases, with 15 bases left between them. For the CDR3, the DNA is TGCGCCAGCAGCGTAGCGGTGGGGCGGGAAGCTTTCTTT. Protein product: CASSVAVGREAFF.

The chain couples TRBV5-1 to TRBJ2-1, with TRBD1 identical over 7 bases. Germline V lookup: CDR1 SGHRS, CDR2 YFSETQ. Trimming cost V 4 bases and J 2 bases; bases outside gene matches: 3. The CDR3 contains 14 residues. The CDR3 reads CASSPDRTYNEQFF. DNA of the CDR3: TGCGCCAGCAGCCCGGACAGGACCTACAATGAGCAGTTCTTC.

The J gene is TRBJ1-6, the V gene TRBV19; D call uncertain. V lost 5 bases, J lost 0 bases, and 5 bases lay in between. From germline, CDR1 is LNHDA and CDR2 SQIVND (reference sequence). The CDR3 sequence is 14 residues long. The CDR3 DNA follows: TGTGCCAGTAGTGGGAGCTCCTATAATTCACCCCTCCACTTT. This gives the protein CASSGSSYNSPLHF.

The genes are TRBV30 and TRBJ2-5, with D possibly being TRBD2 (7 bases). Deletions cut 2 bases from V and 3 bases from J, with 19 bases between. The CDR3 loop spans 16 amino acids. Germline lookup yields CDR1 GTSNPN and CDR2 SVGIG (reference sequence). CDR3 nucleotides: TGTGCCTGGAGTTTTGACATGGGGGCGGGAGAAGAGACCCAGTACTTC. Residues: CAWSFDMGAGEETQYF.

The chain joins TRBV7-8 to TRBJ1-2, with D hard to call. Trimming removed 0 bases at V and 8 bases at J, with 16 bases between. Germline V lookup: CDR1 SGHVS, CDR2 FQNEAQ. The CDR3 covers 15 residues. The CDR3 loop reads CASSLAEQPLLGYTF. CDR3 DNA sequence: TGTGCCAGCAGCTTAGCGGAACAGCCGTTATTAGGCTACACCTTC.

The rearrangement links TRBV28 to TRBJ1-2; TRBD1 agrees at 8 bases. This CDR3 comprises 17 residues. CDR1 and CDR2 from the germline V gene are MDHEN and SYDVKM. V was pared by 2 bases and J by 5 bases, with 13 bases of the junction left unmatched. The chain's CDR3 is CASSLGGGTGRVYGYTF. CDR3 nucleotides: TGTGCCAGCAGTTTAGGTGGAGGGACAGGTCGTGTATATGGCTACACCTTC.

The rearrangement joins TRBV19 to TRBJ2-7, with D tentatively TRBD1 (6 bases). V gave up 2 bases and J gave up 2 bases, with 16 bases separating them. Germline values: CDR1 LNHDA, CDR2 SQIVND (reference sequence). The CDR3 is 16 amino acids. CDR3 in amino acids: CASSINSRGNPYEQYF. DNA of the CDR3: TGTGCCAGTAGTATAAATAGCAGGGGAAATCCCTACGAGCAGTACTTC.

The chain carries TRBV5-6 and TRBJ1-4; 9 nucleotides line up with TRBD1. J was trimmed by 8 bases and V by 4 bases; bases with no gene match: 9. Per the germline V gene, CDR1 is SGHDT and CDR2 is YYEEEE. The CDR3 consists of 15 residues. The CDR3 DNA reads TGTGCCAGCAGCCATTCGACAGGGGGAGGAGAAAAACTGTTTTTT. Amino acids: CASSHSTGGGEKLFF.

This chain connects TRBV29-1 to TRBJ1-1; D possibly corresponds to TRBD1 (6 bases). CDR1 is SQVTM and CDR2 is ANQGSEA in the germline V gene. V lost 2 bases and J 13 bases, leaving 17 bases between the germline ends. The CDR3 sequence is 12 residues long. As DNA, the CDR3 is TGCAGCGTTGAAATCAACAGGGTAGGAGATTTCTTT. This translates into CSVEINRVGDFF.

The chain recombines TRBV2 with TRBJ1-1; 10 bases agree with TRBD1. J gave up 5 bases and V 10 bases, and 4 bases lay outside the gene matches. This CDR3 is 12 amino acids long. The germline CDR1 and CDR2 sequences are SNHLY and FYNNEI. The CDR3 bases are TGTGCCATAGACAGGGGGCGGACTGAAGCTTTCTTT. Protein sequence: CAIDRGRTEAFF.

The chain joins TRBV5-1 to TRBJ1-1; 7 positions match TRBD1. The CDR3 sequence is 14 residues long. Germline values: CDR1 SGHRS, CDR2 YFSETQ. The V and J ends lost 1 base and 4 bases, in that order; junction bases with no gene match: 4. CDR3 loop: CASSLFGQATEAFF. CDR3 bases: TGCGCCAGCAGCTTGTTCGGACAGGCCACTGAAGCTTTCTTT.

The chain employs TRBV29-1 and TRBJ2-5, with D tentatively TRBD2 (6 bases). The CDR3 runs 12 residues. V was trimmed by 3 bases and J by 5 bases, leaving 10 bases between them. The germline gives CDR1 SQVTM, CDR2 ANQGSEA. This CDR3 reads CSVEGGGETQYF. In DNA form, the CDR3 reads TGCAGCGTTGAGGGCGGAGGGGAGACCCAGTACTTC.

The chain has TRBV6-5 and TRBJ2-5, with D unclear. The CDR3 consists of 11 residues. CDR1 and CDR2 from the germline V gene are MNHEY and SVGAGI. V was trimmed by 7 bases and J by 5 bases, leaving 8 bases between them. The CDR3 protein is CASTQAETQYF. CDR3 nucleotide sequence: TGTGCCAGCACTCAAGCGGAGACCCAGTACTTC.

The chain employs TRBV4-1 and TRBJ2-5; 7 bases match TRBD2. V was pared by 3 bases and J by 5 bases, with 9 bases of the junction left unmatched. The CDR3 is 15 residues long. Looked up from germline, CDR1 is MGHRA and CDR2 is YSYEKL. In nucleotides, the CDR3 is TGCGCCAGCAGCCAGGCCGGACTAGGAGAGGAGACCCAGTACTTC. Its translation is CASSQAGLGEETQYF.

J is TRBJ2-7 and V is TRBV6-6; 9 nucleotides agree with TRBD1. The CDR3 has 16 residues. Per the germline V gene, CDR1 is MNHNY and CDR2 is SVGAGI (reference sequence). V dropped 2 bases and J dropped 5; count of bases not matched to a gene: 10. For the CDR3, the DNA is TGTGCCAGCAGTTACCGACCGGGACAGGGTAATGACGAGCAGTACTTC. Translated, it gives CASSYRPGQGNDEQYF.

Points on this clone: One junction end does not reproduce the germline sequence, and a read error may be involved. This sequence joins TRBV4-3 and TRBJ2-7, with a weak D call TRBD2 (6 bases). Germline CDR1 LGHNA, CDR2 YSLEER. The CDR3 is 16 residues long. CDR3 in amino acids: CASSPKTGDSAYEQSF. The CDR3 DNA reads TGCGCCAGCAGCCCTAAGACGGGGGATAGCGCCTACGAGCAGTCCTTC.

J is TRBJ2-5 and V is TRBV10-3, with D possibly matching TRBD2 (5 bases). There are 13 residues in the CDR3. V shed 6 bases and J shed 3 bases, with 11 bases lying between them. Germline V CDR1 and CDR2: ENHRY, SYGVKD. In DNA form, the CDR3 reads TGTGCCATCAGACTAGAGGGAAAAGAGACCCAGTACTTC. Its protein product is CAIRLEGKETQYF.

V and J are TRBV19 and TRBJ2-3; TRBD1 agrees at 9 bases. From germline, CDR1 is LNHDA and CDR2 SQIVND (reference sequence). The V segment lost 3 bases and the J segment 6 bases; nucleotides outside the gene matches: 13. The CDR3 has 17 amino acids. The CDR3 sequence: CASSILGTGGARDTQYF. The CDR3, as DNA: TGTGCCAGTAGTATTTTAGGAACAGGGGGCGCTCGGGATACGCAGTATTTT. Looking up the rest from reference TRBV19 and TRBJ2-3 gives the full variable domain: DGGITQSPKYLFRKEGQNVTLSCEQNLNHDAMYWYRQDPGQGLRLIYYSQIVNDFQKGDIAEGYSVSREKKESFPLTVTSAQKNPTAFYLCASSILGTGGARDTQYFGPGTRLTVL.